This T cell receptor beta chain emerged from a study of blood T cell repertoires in COVID-19. Turning to the study itself: The United States, Italy and Spain supplied acute and convalescent COVID-19 samples.

The assay was immunoSEQ multiplex PCR, and TCRdb's table has in-frame clones only and misses some. The data show about 88,000 clones, more than 85% seen once. Germline V CDR1 and CDR2: MNHEY, SMNVEV (reference sequence). Trimming left V 2 bases short and J 3 bases short, with 17 bases between. CDR3 length: 16 residues. This rearrangement joins TRBV27 to TRBJ2-7; a possible D gene is TRBD1 (5 bases). The sample was peripheral blood. The clonotype originates from a man in his sixties with acute or convalescent COVID-19. CDR3 DNA sequence: TGTGCCAGCAGTTTAAGGAGTGACAGCTTCTTCTACGAGCAGTACTTC. Translating it yields CASSLRSDSFFYEQYF.